This T cell receptor beta chain was found in a study of CD8+CD57+ T cells in acquired aplastic anemia (dated by TCRdb to the late 2010s). Some background on the complete study: On average, sorted CD4+ and CD8+ cells yielded 3 to 4 ug of extracted DNA, with a range of about 0.18 to 27.4 ug. CD8+CD57+ expansion was defined as a frequency above the mean frequency observed in healthy subjects.

Points on this clonotype: Its antigen is still unknown. The sample holds no much larger clone one base away, and base qualities are not on file.

Taken from cysteine to phenylalanine, the CDR3 has 11 residues. Of all the DNA, just the CDR3 is kept, 33 bases in frame from base 1. The germline V end is reduced by 6 bases and the J end by 12 bases; junction bases left unmatched: 4. Via the germline V gene (reference sequence), CDR1 is WNHNN and CDR2 SYGVQD. On the study overall, not on this receptor specifically: No significant difference in CD8+ Simpson's diversity was found between patients and healthy controls (P=0.060). About 29 CD8+ CDR3 sequences were found to be shared between patients and controls, but these sequences appeared to be highly expressed in patients and within the immunodominant clones of the patients.

Profiling of TCR beta VDJ combinations and CDR3 sequences used genomic DNA as the template. TCR repertoire sequencing was run on an Illumina HiSeq 2000. The published analysis was carried out like this. TRBV/TRBJ rearrangement plots, CDR3 size and DJ length profiles, and Simpson's diversity index were used to evaluate the repertoires. The most abundant DNA sequence in the deep sequencing data was defined as the immunodominant clone. CDR3 amino acid sequences were screened for sharing across subjects and were compared with published repertoires and the VDJdb database. TCRdb reran the public reads through fastp at Q25 and MiXCR, keeping productive beta chains. Each entry is one CDR3 protein sequence, shown with its most common DNA and genes. The V and J calls were not made by the authors but by TCRdb's processing. This sample comprises a few hundred thousand distinct CDR3 sequences, 40% to 60% of them detected only once. The top ten clonotypes cover nearly 20% of the sample.

Patients chosen for sequencing had shown expansion of CD8+CD57+ cells by flow cytometry. Every patient had severe acquired aplastic anemia, diagnosed using the International Study of Aplastic Anemia and Agranulocytosis and Camitta criteria. Patients had received no therapy at the time of blood sampling. In this study, sorted CD4+ and CD8+ T cells from the blood of healthy subjects and of severe aplastic anemia patients had their TCR repertoires deep-sequenced. Patients were enrolled in the USA under clinicaltrials.gov protocols 00001620, 01623167, 00001397, 00071045, 00081523 and 00961064. Ficoll-Paque density gradient centrifugation was used to isolate peripheral blood mononuclear cells. Before DNA was extracted, CD4+ and CD8+ T cells were sorted using either FACS or magnetic beads.

Sample: sorted CD4+, CD8+, or CD8+CD57+ T cells (not recorded which) from PBMCs. The receptor was isolated from a human donor with aplastic anemia. Recombination linked TRBV10-1 to TRBJ2-1, and 8 junction bases match TRBD2. CDR3 reads: CASSGAGVQFF. The nucleotides are TGCGCCAGCAGCGGAGCGGGGGTGCAGTTCTTC.